This T cell receptor beta chain stems from a study of shared clonotypes between healthy human individuals. Study observations and caveats: An effect of sequencing depth on clonotype sharing among donors was expected.

The V end was cut by 5 bases, the J end by 4 bases, with 14 bases between. The germline V gene has CDR1 GTSNPN and CDR2 SVGIG (reference sequence). This CDR3 is built from 13 residues. Several immunoSEQ 96-well plates shared each subset's DNA, each plate a replicate. Unsorted PBMC contributed approximately 270 ng DNA, 30,000 or so T cell genomes, to each replicate PCR. As originally analysed: In the immunoSEQ data, sequences were junction-only and lacked quality scores, so filtering differed. Clones were read by immunoSEQ multiplex PCR, and TCRdb kept only the in-frame ones, dropping some. Clone size and V and J calls were adopted from that table, with D and trimming inferred from the DNA. The data contain about 560,000 clones, roughly 79% of them seen just once; the ten biggest clones take up about 11%. Regarding this clone: Its antigen is unidentified.

Sequencing input: PBMCs. The chain links TRBV30 to TRBJ1-1, with a tentative D call TRBD1 (5 bases). The TCR sequence derives from a woman in her forties in good health. Some clones in this sample may be carry-over from other donors' samples. CDR3 in amino acids: CAWGPGQSTEAFF. The CDR3 coding sequence is TGTGCCTGGGGGCCGGGGCAGAGCACTGAAGCTTTCTTT.